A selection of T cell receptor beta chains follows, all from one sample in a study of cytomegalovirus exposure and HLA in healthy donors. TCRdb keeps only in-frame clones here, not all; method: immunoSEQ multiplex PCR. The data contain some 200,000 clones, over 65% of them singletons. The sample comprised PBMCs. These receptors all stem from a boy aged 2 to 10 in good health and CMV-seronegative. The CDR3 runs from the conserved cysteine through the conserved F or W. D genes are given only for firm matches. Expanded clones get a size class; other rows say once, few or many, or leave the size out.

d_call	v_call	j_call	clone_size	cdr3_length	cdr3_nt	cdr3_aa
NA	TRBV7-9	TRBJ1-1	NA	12	TGTGCCAGCAGCTTATCAGGGAGGGAAGCTTTCTTT	CASSLSGREAFF
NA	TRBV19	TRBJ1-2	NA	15	TGTGCCAGTAGTATGGCTCAGGGTTGGACGCGCGGCTACACCTTC	CASSMAQGWTRGYTF
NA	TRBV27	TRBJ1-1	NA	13	TGTGCCAGCAGTAGGCAGGGTACCGCTGAAGCTTTCTTT	CASSRQGTAEAFF
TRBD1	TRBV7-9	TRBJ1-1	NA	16	TGTGCCAGCAGCCCCGGACAGGGGGAATGGAACACTGAAGCTTTCTTT	CASSPGQGEWNTEAFF
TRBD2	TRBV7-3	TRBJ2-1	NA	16	TGTGCCAGCAGCCCTCGCGCTAGCGGGGGCTACAATGAGCAGTTCTTC	CASSPRASGGYNEQFF
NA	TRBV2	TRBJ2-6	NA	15	TGTGCCACCAGCAGGGTGGGCTCTGGGGCCAACGTCCTGACTTTC	CATSRVGSGANVLTF
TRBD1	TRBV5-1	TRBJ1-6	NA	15	TGCGCCAGCAGCTTAAAAGGGACAGGGAATTCACCCCTCCACTTT	CASSLKGTGNSPLHF
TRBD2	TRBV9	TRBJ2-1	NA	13	TGTGCCAGCAGCGTAAACCCGGCGGGGGGGCAGTTCTTC	CASSVNPAGGQFF
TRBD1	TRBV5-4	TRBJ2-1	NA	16	TGTGCCAGCAGCCCCCTGAATAAAGCAGGGGGCAATGAGCAGTTCTTC	CASSPLNKAGGNEQFF
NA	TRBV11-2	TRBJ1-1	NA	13	TGTGCCAGCACCCTTGGGGCGGACACTGAAGCTTTCTTT	CASTLGADTEAFF
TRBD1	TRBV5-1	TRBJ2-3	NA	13	TGCGCCAGCAGCATCACAGGGGCAGATACGCAGTATTTT	CASSITGADTQYF
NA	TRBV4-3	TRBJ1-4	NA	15	TGCGCCAGCAGCATACGGCGGGGCTTTGATGAAAAACTGTTTTTT	CASSIRRGFDEKLFF
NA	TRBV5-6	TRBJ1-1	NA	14	TGTGCCAGCAGCTGGGTGCAGGCATCATCTGAAGCTTTCTTT	CASSWVQASSEAFF
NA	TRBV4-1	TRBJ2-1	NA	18	TGCGCCAGCAGCCAAGATCTTAGGGGGGGGTCCTCCTACAATGAGCAGTTCTTC	CASSQDLRGGSSYNEQFF
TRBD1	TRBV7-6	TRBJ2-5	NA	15	TGTGCCAGCAGCTTAGGACAGGGGTACCAAGAGACCCAGTACTTC	CASSLGQGYQETQYF
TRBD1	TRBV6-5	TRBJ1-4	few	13	TGTGCCACCCGGGACAGGGCTAATGAAAAACTGTTTTTT	CATRDRANEKLFF
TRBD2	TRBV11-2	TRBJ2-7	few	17	TGTGCCAGCAGCCCCCCTCACCCGGGACTAGCGGGGGACGAGCAGTACTTC	CASSPPHPGLAGDEQYF
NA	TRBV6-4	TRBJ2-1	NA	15	TGTGCCAGCAGCCCGGGACACGGGGACGGCAATGAGCAGTTCTTC	CASSPGHGDGNEQFF
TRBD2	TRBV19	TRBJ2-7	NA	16	TGTGCCAGTAGTATAACATGGGCGGGGGGAAACTACGAGCAGTACTTC	CASSITWAGGNYEQYF
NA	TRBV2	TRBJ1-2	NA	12	TGTGCCAGCAGGGGGAGGGTTGATGGCTACACCTTC	CASRGRVDGYTF
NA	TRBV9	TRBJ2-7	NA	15	TGTGCCAGCAGCGTAGGGGACACGGAGACCTACGAGCAGTACTTC	CASSVGDTETYEQYF